The next 14 T cell receptor beta chains were all read from a single sample in a study of T cells in Graves' hyperthyroidism and ophthalmopathy. TCR beta CDR3 sequences were amplified from RNA transcripts. First-round RT-PCR targeting the TCR CDR3 was performed with the HTBI primer set. TCRdb ran MiXCR on the multiplex PCR reads and lists one entry per CDR3 protein. The table lists 620,000 or so distinct CDR3 sequences, more than 14% of them singletons. Sample: blood. Receptors originate from a woman in her forties or fifties with Graves' ophthalmopathy.

The chain joins TRBV6-2 or TRBV6-3 to TRBJ1-2, with D possibly TRBD1 on 5 matching bases. The CDR3 loop spans 17 amino acids. Trimming shortened V by 0 bases and J by 0 bases, and 14 bases separated the two germline ends. Germline V gene data show CDR1 as MNHEY and CDR2 as SVGEGT. CDR3 bases: TGTGCCAGCAGTTACTCGAGTGGGAAGGGACCTAACTATGGCTACACCTTC. Translating it yields CASSYSSGKGPNYGYTF.

This sequence joins TRBV4-2 and TRBJ2-7, with TRBD2 matching over 12 bases. V shed 1 base, J shed 1 base, and the junction held 5 bases outside the gene matches. Per germline, CDR1 LGHNA and CDR2 YNFKEQ. CDR3 size: 17 residues. The CDR3 sequence: CASSQGLAGVRSYEQYF. CDR3 nucleotides: TGTGCCAGCAGCCAAGGACTAGCGGGAGTAAGGTCCTACGAGCAGTACTTC.

This clonotype was recorded many times. The chain carries TRBV28 and TRBJ1-2, with D tentatively TRBD1 (5 bases). Germline lookup yields CDR1 MDHEN and CDR2 SYDVKM. This CDR3 has 14 amino acids. The V end lost 6 bases, the J end lost 4 bases, and 15 bases lay between the germline ends. CDR3 region: CASRTGHTFYGYTF. The CDR3 nucleotides read TGTGCCAGCAGAACAGGACATACTTTCTATGGCTACACCTTC.

The J gene is TRBJ1-3, the V gene TRBV19; no firm D call. CDR3 length: 14 amino acids. The V and J ends lost 2 bases and 3 bases respectively, with 8 bases between them. Per the germline V gene, CDR1 is LNHDA and CDR2 is SQIVND (reference sequence). Here the CDR3 reads CASSILGFGNTIYF. The CDR3 DNA sequence: TGTGCCAGTAGTATATTGGGCTTTGGAAACACCATATATTTT. The full variable domain, with the rest looked up from reference TRBV19 and TRBJ1-3, is DGGITQSPKYLFRKEGQNVTLSCEQNLNHDAMYWYRQDPGQGLRLIYYSQIVNDFQKGDIAEGYSVSREKKESFPLTVTSAQKNPTAFYLCASSILGFGNTIYFGEGSWLTVV.

This clonotype was counted ten times or more. This chain's CDR3 is CASSEVQNQPQHF. The DNA for the CDR3 is TGTGCCAGCAGTGAAGTTCAAAATCAGCCCCAGCATTTT. The V and J genes are TRBV2 and TRBJ1-5, with D hard to call. The CDR3 loop spans 13 amino acids. V lost 1 base and J 4 bases, leaving 5 bases between the germline ends. Per germline, CDR1 SNHLY and CDR2 FYNNEI.

The rearrangement links TRBV19 to TRBJ2-5; 14 bases fit TRBD2. With V trimmed by 3 bases and J by 7 bases, 4 bases remained unmatched. The CDR3 totals 15 residues. Germline values: CDR1 LNHDA, CDR2 SQIVND (reference sequence). CDR3 nucleotides: TGTGCCAGTAGTATGGGGACTAGCGGGAGTGGGACCCAGTACTTC. This sequence encodes CASSMGTSGSGTQYF.

This clonotype was counted at least ten times. The CDR3 bases are TGTGCCAGCAGCTTGTTACAGCTGATTTTCTCCGAGCAGTACTTC. Its protein is CASSLLQLIFSEQYF. The chain recombines TRBV5-6 with TRBJ2-7; D gene unclear. The CDR3 extends over 15 amino acids. The V and J ends lost 1 base and 6 bases respectively, with 17 bases between them. In germline, CDR1 is SGHDT, CDR2 YYEEEE.

This clonotype was found a few times. The chain joins TRBV6-2 or TRBV6-3 to TRBJ1-1, with D possibly TRBD1 on 5 matching bases. The V end lost 7 bases, the J end lost 4 bases, and 16 bases lay between the germline ends. Germline V lookup: CDR1 MNHEY, CDR2 SVGEGT. CDR3 length: 14 residues. This CDR3 is CASTLWGAGTEAFF. The CDR3 DNA reads TGTGCCAGCACTTTGTGGGGCGCAGGCACTGAAGCTTTCTTT.

The V call is TRBV15, the J call TRBJ2-1; D is ambiguous. This CDR3 has 14 amino acids. V lost 0 bases, J lost 12 bases, and 15 bases lay in between. Germline lookup yields CDR1 LNHNV and CDR2 YYDKDF (reference sequence). The CDR3 bases are TGTGCCACCAGCAGAGATAAGCTCGGAAATAGGCAGTTCTTC. Translating it yields CATSRDKLGNRQFF.

DNA for the CDR3: TGTGCCAGCAGGGGGTTCTCGGGGCTTGACGAGCAGTACTTC. Residues: CASRGFSGLDEQYF. The chain couples TRBV6-2 or TRBV6-3 to TRBJ2-7, with D perhaps given as TRBD1 or TRBD2 (5 bases each). This CDR3 has 14 amino acids. With 6 bases removed from V and 5 bases from J, the gap between germline ends came to 17 bases. CDR1 is MNHEY and CDR2 is SVGEGT in the germline V gene.

This clonotype was observed at least ten times. The chain links TRBV12-3 or TRBV12-4 to TRBJ1-5; possible D gene TRBD1, 5 bases. The V end was cut by 6 bases, the J end by 4 bases, with 16 bases between. This CDR3 spans 15 amino acids. The DNA of the CDR3 is TGTGCCAGCAGCACCCGGGACGGACTGAATCAGCCCCAGCATTTT. Translation: CASSTRDGLNQPQHF.

This clonotype was observed many times. The chain joins TRBV5-5 to TRBJ2-7; 9 bases map to TRBD2. J gave up 2 bases and V 1 base, and 13 bases lay outside the gene matches. Germline V gene data show CDR1 as SGHKS and CDR2 as YYEKEE (reference sequence). This CDR3 contains 18 residues. CDR3 bases: TGTGCCAGCAGCTTGTCACCACCGGCTAGCGGGATGGCCTACGAGCAGTACTTC. Amino acids: CASSLSPPASGMAYEQYF.

This clonotype has just a few counts. The V gene is TRBV29-1, the J gene TRBJ2-7; D uncertain. CDR1 is SQVTM, CDR2 ANQGSEA, per germline. The CDR3 extends over 14 amino acids. V was clipped by 0 bases and J by 0 bases, with 9 bases between them. CDR3 bases: TGCAGCGTTGAAGATCAGTCTAGCTCCTACGAGCAGTACTTC. Translated, it gives CSVEDQSSSYEQYF.

This clonotype has ten or more counts. The chain carries TRBV18 and TRBJ1-5, with D uncertain. Germline loops: CDR1 KGHSH, CDR2 LQKENI. The V end was cut by 2 bases, the J end by 3 bases, with 11 bases between. The CDR3 is 15 residues long. CDR3 sequence: CASSPLRSSNQPQHF. The CDR3 nucleotides are TGTGCCAGCTCACCATTAAGGAGCTCCAATCAGCCCCAGCATTTT.